Given below is one T cell receptor (beta chain) in context. The antigen it binds to is not known. It has no much larger one-base neighbor in the sample; base qualities were not kept. A single peripheral blood draw of 95 to 150 mL on average was collected from each donor into heparinised tubes. A BD FACSAria II and a panel including CD45RO, CCR7, CD25, CD127, CD95 and CD27 were used to sort naive, central memory, regulatory and stem cell-like memory CD4+ T cells. A purity above 98% was achieved for all sorted populations. Right away, PBMCs were isolated by Lymphoprep density gradient centrifugation and were stained directly, with no culture step. To minimize batch effects, samples were stained and sorted in pairs, one healthy donor with one patient per experiment. The CDR3 spans 12 residues, from the cysteine through the phenylalanine. Just the 36-base CDR3 DNA is kept, in frame starting at base 1. Relative to germline, V is missing 7 bases and J is missing 6 bases, with 6 bases of the junction outside any gene match. CDR1 and CDR2 were assigned from the germline V gene as SQVTM and ANQGSEA.

All of the isolated RNA was reverse transcribed with the High Capacity cDNA Reverse Transcription Kit, so expressed TCRB transcripts were sequenced. Naive, central memory and regulatory T cell samples underwent deep immunoSEQ sequencing, averaging roughly 3.5 million total reads per sample. After sorted cells were lysed in RLT buffer, RNA was extracted with DNase-treated RNeasy Micro or Mini kits, with the choice depending on cell number. To prevent cross-contamination, each cell subset was processed individually, whereas patient and healthy donor samples were processed jointly. The immunoSEQ multiplex PCR was used to amplify TCRB sequences from cDNA, generating 87-bp fragments that spanned the CDR3 region. Amplicons were sequenced on the Illumina HiSeq platform. For the original study's pipeline: PCR bias was computationally corrected using synthetic template baselines, reads within Hamming distance 2 were collapsed, and singletons that could not be merged were discarded. Reads were aligned against IMGT to assign V, D and J genes, CDR3 length and insertions or deletions at six rearrangement sites. Within each subset, clonotype counts were normalized to sorted cell number, and only after that were true diversity and Gini coefficients computed with the tcR R package. Repertoire sharing was quantified using the overlap coefficient calculated on TCRB nucleotide sequences. As a proxy for the pre-selection repertoire, out-of-frame TCRB sequences from naive cells were analyzed. TCRdb's version of the immuneACCESS table is confined to in-frame rearrangements and falls short of the full clone set. An unresolved V gene accounts for under half of the shortfall where checked; the remainder is of unknown origin. V, J and clone size derive from that table, while D and trimming were established from the DNA sequence. The sample table records 400,000 to 600,000 clones; roughly 30% of these occur just once. 0.05% to 0.07% of the sample is in the top ten clones.

The sample comes from a study of beta chain features in type 1 diabetes (dated by TCRdb to the late 2010s). Describing the broader study: Mean age, gender distribution, total cell number and subset yield were not different between patients and healthy donors. Across all samples, some 99 million sorted cells were examined, and cell number per subset correlated strongly with RNA yield. The study compared TCRB repertoires of sorted circulating CD4+ T cell subsets between recently diagnosed type 1 diabetes patients and matched healthy donors. Naive and central memory subsets were obtained from all 30 or so donors, but regulatory and stem cell-like memory subsets were isolated from only 8 patients and roughly 8 healthy donors.

General study outcomes and caveats: At VDJ recombination sites, type 1 diabetes patients had fewer insertions and more deleted nucleotides, which implies abnormalities in thymic rearrangement. PCR may preferentially amplify shorter templates, but because patient and control samples were amplified and corrected together, any resulting skew would affect both groups equally. HLA sub-analyses involved small numbers of individuals, so any influence of HLA type on TCRB rearrangement remained unresolved. In all four CD4+ subsets, TCRB CDR3 length was moderately but significantly shorter in type 1 diabetes patients. The naive, central memory and regulatory TCRB repertoires appeared to resemble one another more closely among patients than among healthy donors. Because cDNA was sequenced instead of genomic DNA, highly expressing activated cells could be over-represented, though the groups showed no difference in activation or CD3 levels.

The rearrangement joined TRBV29-1 to TRBJ2-7; 10 central bases correspond to TRBD2. The sequenced sample was naive CD4+ T cells from blood. What this sample's cell subset or site label stands for: true naive CD4+ T cells. This TCR was recovered from a man younger than 30 in good health. The DNA sequence is as follows: TGCAGCGATATAGCGGGAGGTCTCGAGCAGTACTTC. Translation gives CSDIAGGLEQYF.